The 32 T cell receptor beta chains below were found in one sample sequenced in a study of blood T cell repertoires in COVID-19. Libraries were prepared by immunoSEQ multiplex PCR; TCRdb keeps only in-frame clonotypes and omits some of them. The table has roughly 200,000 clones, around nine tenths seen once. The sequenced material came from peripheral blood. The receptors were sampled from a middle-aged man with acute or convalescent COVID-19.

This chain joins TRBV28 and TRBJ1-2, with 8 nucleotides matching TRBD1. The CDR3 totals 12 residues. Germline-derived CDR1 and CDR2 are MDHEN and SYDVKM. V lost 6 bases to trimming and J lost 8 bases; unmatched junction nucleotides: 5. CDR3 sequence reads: CASRVQGGGYTF. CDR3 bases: TGTGCCAGCAGAGTACAGGGGGGAGGCTACACCTTC.

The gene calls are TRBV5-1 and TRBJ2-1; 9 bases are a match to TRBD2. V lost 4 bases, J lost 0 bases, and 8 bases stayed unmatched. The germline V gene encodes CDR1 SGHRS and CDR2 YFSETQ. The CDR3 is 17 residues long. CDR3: CASSVRTSADSYNEQFF. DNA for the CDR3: TGCGCCAGCAGCGTTAGGACTAGCGCTGACTCCTACAATGAGCAGTTCTTC.

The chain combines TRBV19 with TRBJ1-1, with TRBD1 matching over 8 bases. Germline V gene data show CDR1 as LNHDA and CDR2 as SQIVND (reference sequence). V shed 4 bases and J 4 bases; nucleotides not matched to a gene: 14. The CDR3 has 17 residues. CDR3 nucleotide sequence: TGTGCCAGTAGTACCCCAGGGGGCGGGCGAAAGAGCACTGAAGCTTTCTTT. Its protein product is CASSTPGGGRKSTEAFF. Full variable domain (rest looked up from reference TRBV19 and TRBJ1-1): DGGITQSPKYLFRKEGQNVTLSCEQNLNHDAMYWYRQDPGQGLRLIYYSQIVNDFQKGDIAEGYSVSREKKESFPLTVTSAQKNPTAFYLCASSTPGGGRKSTEAFFGQGTRLTVV.

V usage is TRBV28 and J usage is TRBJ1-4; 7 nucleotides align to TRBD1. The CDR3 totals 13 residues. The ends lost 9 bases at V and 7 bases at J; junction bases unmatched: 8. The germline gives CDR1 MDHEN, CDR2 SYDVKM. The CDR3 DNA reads TGTGCCAGGGGGGTAGGGGGCTGTGAAAAACTGTTTTTT. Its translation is CARGVGGCEKLFF.

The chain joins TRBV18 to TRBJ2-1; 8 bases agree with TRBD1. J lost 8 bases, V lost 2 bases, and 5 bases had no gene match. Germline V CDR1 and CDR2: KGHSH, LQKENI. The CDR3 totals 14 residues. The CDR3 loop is CASSPWQGQDEQFF. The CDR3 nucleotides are TGTGCCAGCTCACCATGGCAGGGACAGGATGAGCAGTTCTTC.

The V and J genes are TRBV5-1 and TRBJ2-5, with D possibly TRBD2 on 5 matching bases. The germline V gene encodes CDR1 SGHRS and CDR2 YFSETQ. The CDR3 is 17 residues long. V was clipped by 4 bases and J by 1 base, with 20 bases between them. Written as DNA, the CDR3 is TGCGCCAGCAGCCGTCTTCCGGGTGCAGCGGCCCAAGAGACCCAGTACTTC. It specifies CASSRLPGAAAQETQYF.

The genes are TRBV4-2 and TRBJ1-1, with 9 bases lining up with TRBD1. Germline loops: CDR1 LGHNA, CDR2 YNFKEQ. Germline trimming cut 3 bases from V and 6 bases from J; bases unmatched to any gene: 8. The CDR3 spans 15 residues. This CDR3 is CASSQLDRGASEAFF. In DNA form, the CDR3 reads TGTGCCAGCAGCCAGCTTGACAGGGGGGCCTCTGAAGCTTTCTTT.

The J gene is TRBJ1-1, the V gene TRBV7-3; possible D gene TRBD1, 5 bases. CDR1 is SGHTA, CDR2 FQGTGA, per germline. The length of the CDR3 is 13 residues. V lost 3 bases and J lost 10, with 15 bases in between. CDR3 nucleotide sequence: TGTGCCAGCAGCTTTGGGGTCCAGGGCCGAGCTTTCTTT. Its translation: CASSFGVQGRAFF. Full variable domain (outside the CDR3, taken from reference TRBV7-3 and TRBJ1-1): GAGVSQTPSNKVTEKGKYVELRCDPISGHTALYWYRQSLGQGPEFLIYFQGTGAADDSGLPNDRFFAVRPEGSVSTLKIQRTERGDSAVYLCASSFGVQGRAFFGQGTRLTVV.

CDR3 region: CASSSPTGGNYGYTF. The CDR3 DNA reads as TGCGCCAGCAGCTCCCCGACAGGAGGAAACTATGGCTACACCTTC. The chain joins TRBV5-1 to TRBJ1-2, with D possibly matching TRBD1 (6 bases). CDR3 length: 15 amino acids. Germline V lookup: CDR1 SGHRS, CDR2 YFSETQ. Trimming stripped 3 bases from V and 2 bases from J, with 14 bases between.

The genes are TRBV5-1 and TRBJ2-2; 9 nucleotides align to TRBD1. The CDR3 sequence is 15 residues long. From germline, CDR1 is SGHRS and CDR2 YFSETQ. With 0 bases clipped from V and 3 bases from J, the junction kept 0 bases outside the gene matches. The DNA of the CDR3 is TGCGCCAGCAGCTTGGGGACAGGGGACACCGGGGAGCTGTTTTTT. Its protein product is CASSLGTGDTGELFF.

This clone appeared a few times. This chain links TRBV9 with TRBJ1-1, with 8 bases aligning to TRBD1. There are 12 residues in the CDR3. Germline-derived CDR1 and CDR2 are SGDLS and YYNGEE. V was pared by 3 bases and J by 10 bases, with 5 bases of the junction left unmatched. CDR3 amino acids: CASSDWTGRAFF. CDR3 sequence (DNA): TGTGCCAGCAGCGACTGGACAGGGAGAGCTTTCTTT.

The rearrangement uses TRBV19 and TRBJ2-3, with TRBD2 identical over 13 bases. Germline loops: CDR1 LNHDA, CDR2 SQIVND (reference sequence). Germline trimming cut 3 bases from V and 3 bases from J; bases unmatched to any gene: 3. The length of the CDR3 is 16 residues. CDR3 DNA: TGTGCCAGTAGTATCCGGACTAGCGGGGGTACAGATACGCAGTATTTT. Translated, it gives CASSIRTSGGTDTQYF.

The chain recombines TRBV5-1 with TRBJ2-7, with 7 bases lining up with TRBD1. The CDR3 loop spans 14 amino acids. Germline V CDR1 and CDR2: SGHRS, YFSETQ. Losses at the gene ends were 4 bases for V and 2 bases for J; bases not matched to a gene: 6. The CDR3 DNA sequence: TGCGCCAGCAGCGTAGGACAGGCCACCTACGAGCAGTACTTC. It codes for CASSVGQATYEQYF.

CDR3 sequence reads: CASSPGVGNQPQHF. CDR3 nucleotides: TGTGCCAGCAGCCCCGGGGTGGGCAATCAGCCCCAGCATTTT. The V gene is TRBV7-2, the J gene TRBJ1-5; no reliable D call. The V end lost 5 bases, the J end lost 2 bases, and 10 bases lay between the germline ends. The CDR3 runs 14 residues. Germline V gene sequence: CDR1 SGHTA, CDR2 FQGNSA. The entire variable domain, with the rest obtained from reference TRBV7-2 and TRBJ1-5, is as follows: GAGVSQSPSNKVTEKGKDVELRCDPISGHTALYWYRQSLGQGLEFLIYFQGNSAPDKSGLPSDRFSAERTGGSVSTLTIQRTQQEDSAVYLCASSPGVGNQPQHFGDGTRLSIL.

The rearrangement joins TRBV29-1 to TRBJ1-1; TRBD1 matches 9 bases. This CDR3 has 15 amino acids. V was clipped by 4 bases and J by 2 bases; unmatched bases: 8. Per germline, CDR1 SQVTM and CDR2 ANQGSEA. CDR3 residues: CSVVTGGIVNTEAFF. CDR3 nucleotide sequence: TGCAGCGTTGTGACAGGGGGAATAGTAAACACTGAAGCTTTCTTT. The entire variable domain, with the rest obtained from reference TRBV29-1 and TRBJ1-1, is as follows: SAVISQKPSRDICQRGTSLTIQCQVDSQVTMMFWYRQQPGQSLTLIATANQGSEATYESGFVIDKFPISRPNLTFSTLTVSNMSPEDSSIYLCSVVTGGIVNTEAFFGQGTRLTVV.

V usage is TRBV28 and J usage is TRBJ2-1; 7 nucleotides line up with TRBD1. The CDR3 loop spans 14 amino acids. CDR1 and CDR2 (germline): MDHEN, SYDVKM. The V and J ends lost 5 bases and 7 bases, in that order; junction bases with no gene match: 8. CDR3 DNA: TGTGCCAGCAGTCCGATACAGGGGTTTAATGAGCAGTTCTTC. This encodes CASSPIQGFNEQFF.

In DNA form, the CDR3 reads TGTGCCACCAGTGACTTCGACAGGGCGATGAACACCGGGGAGCTGTTTTTT. Its translation: CATSDFDRAMNTGELFF. The chain joins TRBV24-1 to TRBJ2-2, with TRBD1 identical over 7 bases. This CDR3 spans 17 amino acids. Germline V gene data show CDR1 as KGHDR and CDR2 as SFDVKD. V shed 4 bases and J 1 base; nucleotides not matched to a gene: 8.

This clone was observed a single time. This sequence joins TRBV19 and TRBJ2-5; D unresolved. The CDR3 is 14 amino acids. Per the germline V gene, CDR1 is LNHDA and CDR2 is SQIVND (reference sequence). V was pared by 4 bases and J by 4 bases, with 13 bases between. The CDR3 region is CASSTLGPRETQYF. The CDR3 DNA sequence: TGTGCCAGTAGTACCCTTGGGCCGAGAGAGACCCAGTACTTC.

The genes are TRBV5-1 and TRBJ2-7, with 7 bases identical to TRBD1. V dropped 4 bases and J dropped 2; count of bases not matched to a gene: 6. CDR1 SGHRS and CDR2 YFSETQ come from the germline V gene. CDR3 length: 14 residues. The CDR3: CASSLPGQPYEQYF. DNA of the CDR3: TGCGCCAGCAGCCTCCCGGGACAGCCCTACGAGCAGTACTTC.

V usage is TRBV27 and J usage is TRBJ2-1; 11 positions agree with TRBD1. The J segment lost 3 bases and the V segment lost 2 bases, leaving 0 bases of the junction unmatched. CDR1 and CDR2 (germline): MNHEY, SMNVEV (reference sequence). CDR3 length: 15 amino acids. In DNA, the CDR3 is TGTGCCAGCAGTTTAGGGACAGGGGGCTACAATGAGCAGTTCTTC. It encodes CASSLGTGGYNEQFF.

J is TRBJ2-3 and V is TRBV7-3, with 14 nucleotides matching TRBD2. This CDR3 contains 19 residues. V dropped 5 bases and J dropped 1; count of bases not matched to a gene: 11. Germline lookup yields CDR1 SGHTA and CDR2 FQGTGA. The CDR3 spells CASSRRGLAGAGRTDTQYF. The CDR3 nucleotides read TGTGCCAGCAGCCGGAGGGGACTAGCGGGGGCCGGACGCACAGATACGCAGTATTTT.

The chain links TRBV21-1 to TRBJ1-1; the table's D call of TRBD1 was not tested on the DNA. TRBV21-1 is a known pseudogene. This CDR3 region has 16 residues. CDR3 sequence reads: CASSFRNITMNTEAFF. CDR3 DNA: TGTGCCAGCAGCTTCCGAAACATTACCATGAACACTGAAGCTTTCTTT.

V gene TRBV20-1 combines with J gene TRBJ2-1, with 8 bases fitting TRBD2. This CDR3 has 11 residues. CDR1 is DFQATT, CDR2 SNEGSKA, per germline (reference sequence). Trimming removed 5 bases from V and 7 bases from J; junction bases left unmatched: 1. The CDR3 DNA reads TGCAGTGCTCAGCGGGGGAATGAGCAGTTCTTC. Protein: CSAQRGNEQFF.

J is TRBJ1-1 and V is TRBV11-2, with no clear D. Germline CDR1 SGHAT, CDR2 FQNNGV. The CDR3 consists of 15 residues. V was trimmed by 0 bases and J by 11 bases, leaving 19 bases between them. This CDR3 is CASSLEYGVKWDAFF. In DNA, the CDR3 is TGTGCCAGCAGCTTAGAATACGGGGTTAAGTGGGATGCTTTCTTT.

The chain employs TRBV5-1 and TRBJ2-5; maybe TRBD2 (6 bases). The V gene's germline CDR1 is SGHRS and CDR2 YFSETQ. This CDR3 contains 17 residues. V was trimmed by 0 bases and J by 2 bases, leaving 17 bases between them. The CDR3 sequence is CASSLDPTGTQQETQYF. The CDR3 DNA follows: TGCGCCAGCAGCTTGGACCCGACCGGGACTCAACAAGAGACCCAGTACTTC.

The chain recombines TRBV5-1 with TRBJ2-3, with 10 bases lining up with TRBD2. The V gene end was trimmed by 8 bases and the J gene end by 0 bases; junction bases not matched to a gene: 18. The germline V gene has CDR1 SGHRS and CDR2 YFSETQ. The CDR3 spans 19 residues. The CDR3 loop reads CASGGGRSSGGPSTDTQYF. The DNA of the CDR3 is TGCGCCAGTGGAGGGGGCCGGTCTAGCGGGGGACCCAGCACAGATACGCAGTATTTT.

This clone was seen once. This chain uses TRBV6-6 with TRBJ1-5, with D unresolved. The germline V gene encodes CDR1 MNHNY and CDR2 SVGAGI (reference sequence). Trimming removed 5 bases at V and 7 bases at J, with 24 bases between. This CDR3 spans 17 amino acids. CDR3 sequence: CASSPYLDDPLRQPQHF. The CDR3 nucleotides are TGTGCCAGCAGTCCCTACCTTGACGATCCCCTCAGGCAGCCCCAGCATTTT.

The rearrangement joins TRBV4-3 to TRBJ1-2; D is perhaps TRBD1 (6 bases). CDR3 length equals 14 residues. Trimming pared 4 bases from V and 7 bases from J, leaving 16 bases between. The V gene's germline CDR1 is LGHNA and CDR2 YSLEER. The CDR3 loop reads CASSPVGGAGGYTF. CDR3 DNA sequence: TGCGCCAGCAGCCCCGTGGGGGGGGCAGGTGGCTACACCTTC.

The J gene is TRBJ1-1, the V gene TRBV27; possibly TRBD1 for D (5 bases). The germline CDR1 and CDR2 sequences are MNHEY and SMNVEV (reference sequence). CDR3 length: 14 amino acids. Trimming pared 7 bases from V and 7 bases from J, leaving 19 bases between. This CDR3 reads CASKELGGWGEAFF. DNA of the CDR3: TGTGCCAGCAAGGAACTGGGGGGATGGGGTGAAGCTTTCTTT.

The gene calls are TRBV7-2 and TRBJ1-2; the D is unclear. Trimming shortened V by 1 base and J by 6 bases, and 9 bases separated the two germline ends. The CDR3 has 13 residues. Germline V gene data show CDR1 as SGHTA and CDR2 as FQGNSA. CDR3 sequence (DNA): TGTGCCAGCAGCTTAGTTCCTCAGGATGGCTACACCTTC. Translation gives CASSLVPQDGYTF.

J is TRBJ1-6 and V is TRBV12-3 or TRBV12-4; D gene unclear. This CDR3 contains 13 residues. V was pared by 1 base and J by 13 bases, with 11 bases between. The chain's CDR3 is CASSLDEVNPLHF. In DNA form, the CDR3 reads TGTGCCAGCAGTTTAGATGAGGTAAATCCCCTCCACTTT.

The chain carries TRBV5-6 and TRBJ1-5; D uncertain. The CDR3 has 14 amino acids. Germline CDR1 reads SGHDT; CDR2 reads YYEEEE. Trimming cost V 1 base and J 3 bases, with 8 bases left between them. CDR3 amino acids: CASSLYGPNQPQHF. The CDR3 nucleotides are TGTGCCAGCAGCTTGTATGGCCCCAATCAGCCCCAGCATTTT.